This T cell receptor (beta chain) was recorded in a study of OX40 agonist ivuxolimab in advanced cancers. Study-level findings and limits: Mean expanded clone counts were higher in CD8+ than CD4+ T cells.

Method: immunoSEQ multiplex PCR; TCRdb's copy keeps in-frame clones and lacks some. The table includes about 55,000 clones, almost 85% detected once. The CDR3 is made up of 15 amino acids. The germline CDR1 and CDR2 sequences are MNHNS and SASEGT. Trimming stripped 3 bases from V and 7 bases from J, with 19 bases between. Worth noting for this clone: Its cognate antigen is unknown.

V and J are TRBV6-1 and TRBJ2-7; tentative D call: TRBD1 (5 bases). This TCR derives from an adult with an advanced solid tumor such as melanoma, head and neck, liver or kidney cancer. The source was CD4+ or CD8+ T cells sorted from blood, collected in a trial of the OX40 agonist ivuxolimab. The CDR3 nucleotides are TGTGCCAGCAGTGACCTCACAGGACCCACCAGAGAGCAGTACTTC. Encoded protein: CASSDLTGPTREQYF.